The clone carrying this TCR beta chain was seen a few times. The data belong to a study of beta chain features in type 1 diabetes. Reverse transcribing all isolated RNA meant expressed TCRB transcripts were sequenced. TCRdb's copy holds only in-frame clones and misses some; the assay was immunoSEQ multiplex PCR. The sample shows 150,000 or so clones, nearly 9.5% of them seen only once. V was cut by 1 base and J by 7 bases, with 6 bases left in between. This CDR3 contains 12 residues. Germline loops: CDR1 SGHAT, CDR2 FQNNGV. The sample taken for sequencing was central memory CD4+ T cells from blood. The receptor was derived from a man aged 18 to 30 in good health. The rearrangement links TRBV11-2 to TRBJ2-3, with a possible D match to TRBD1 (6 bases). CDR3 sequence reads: CASSLGDNTQYF. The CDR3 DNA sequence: TGTGCCAGCAGCTTAGGGGACAATACGCAGTATTTT.